The entry below describes one T cell receptor beta chain. What it recognizes is unknown. A much larger clone differs by one base, so this may be a read error. Lacking the conserved final phenylalanine or tryptophan, this CDR3 likely reflects a read error. From roughly 390 ng of RNA, a library with molecular barcoded alpha/delta and beta/gamma adaptors was made. TCRdb recomputed calls from the reads with MiXCR, one row per CDR3 protein. The sample consists of 100,000 to 150,000 distinct CDR3 sequences, around 13% of them appearing once. The entry originates in a study of read filtering for tumor transcriptome and immune sequencing. Turning to the study itself: By R-ISS, stages I, II and III held approximately 8, 16 and 7 patients. After DNase treatment, RNA was made into whole-transcriptome libraries. Whole-study results and caveats: The CD138-negative fraction was mixed bone marrow immune cells, not pure T cells. IR-seq and RNA-seq agreed better without single-read clonotypes.

This CDR3 has 15 residues. Trimming pared 2 bases from V and 10 bases from J, leaving 17 bases between. Per germline, CDR1 MNHNY and CDR2 SVGAGI (reference sequence). What was sequenced was a population of CD138-negative cells sorted from bone marrow. V is TRBV6-6 and J is TRBJ2-2; maybe TRBD1 (6 bases). The sequence was collected from a donor aged 40 or over with multiple myeloma. DNA for the CDR3: TGTGCCAGCAGTTACCGACAGGCTCAGGTGGCGGAGCTGTTTCTT. Its translation is CASSYRQAQVAELFL.